These T cell receptor beta chains were read from a single sample in a study of CD8 T cells in ankylosing spondylitis. TCRdb re-called the 5' RACE reads through MiXCR, storing one row per CDR3 protein. This table holds 200,000 to 250,000 distinct CDR3 sequences, 8% to 10% found once. Sequencing input: blood, either unsorted or a sorted T cell fraction (not recorded which). The receptors shown here come from a female donor with ankylosing spondylitis or in good health (not recorded which). The CDR3 runs from the conserved cysteine through the conserved F or W. A D gene is named only where the DNA matches it firmly. Rows may omit the clone size; those that give it use once, few, many or a size class.

clone_size	d_call	v_call	cdr3_length	j_call	cdr3_nt	cdr3_aa
-	-	TRBV3-1	18	TRBJ2-2	TGTACCAGCAGGTCCACCCGACAGGCCCGAGATCTTTCCGGGGAGCTGTTTTTT	CTSRSTRQARDLSGELFF
many	-	TRBV5-4	15	TRBJ2-1	TGTGCCAGCAGCCCGGCGGTTACTGGCTACAATGAGCAGTTCTTC	CASSPAVTGYNEQFF
many	TRBD1	TRBV20-1	17	TRBJ1-5	TGCAGTGCTAGATTCGGGACAGAGCTTTATAGCAATCAGCCCCAGCATTTT	CSARFGTELYSNQPQHF
many	-	TRBV12-3/TRBV12-4	16	TRBJ2-2	TGTGCCAGCAGTCGACGGATGACAGATTACACCGGGGAGCTGTTTTTT	CASSRRMTDYTGELFF
few	-	TRBV4-3	13	TRBJ1-6	TGCGCCAGCAGCCAAGACAGGAATTCACCCCTCCACTTT	CASSQDRNSPLHF
many	TRBD1	TRBV7-9	15	TRBJ2-2	TGTGCCAGCAGTTCCCCCGACAGGGGCGCCGGGGAGCTGTTTTTT	CASSSPDRGAGELFF
-	-	TRBV7-2	14	TRBJ2-1	TGTGCCAGCACCCAGGGCAGGGAAAGGAATGAGCAGTTCTTC	CASTQGRERNEQFF
many	-	TRBV20-1	15	TRBJ2-1	TGCAGTGCTAGATGGGATTTGAGCTCCTACAATGAGCAGTTCTTC	CSARWDLSSYNEQFF
-	TRBD1	TRBV7-2	16	TRBJ1-1	TGTGCCAGCAGCTTAGGGCAGGGGGCCGGAAACACTGAAGCTTTCTTT	CASSLGQGAGNTEAFF
many	TRBD1	TRBV15	15	TRBJ1-5	TGTGCCACCAGCAGACCGGGACAGGGCAATCAGCCCCAGCATTTT	CATSRPGQGNQPQHF
many	-	TRBV7-9	14	TRBJ1-2	TGTGCCAGCAGCCCTTATTATGACCTGAATGGCTACACCTTC	CASSPYYDLNGYTF
few	-	TRBV7-2	14	TRBJ2-1	TGTGCCAGCACCCCGGGTAGCGTGTACAATGAGCAGTTCTTC	CASTPGSVYNEQFF
many	TRBD1	TRBV27	13	TRBJ1-4	TGTGCCAGCACGAGGGGGCCCGGGGAAAAACTGTTTTTT	CASTRGPGEKLFF
-	-	TRBV11-2	15	TRBJ2-6	TGTGCCAGCAGCTTAACTATCTCTGGGGCCAACGTCCTGACTTTC	CASSLTISGANVLTF
many	-	TRBV3-1	14	TRBJ1-4	TGTGCCAGCGCTCCCCGAGCAACTAATGAAAAACTGTTTTTT	CASAPRATNEKLFF
many	-	TRBV6-5	14	TRBJ2-3	TGTGCCAGCAGTTACTTGGACGGTGGAGATACGCAGTATTTT	CASSYLDGGDTQYF
many	-	TRBV24-1	13	TRBJ2-3	TGTGCCACCAGTGATCCAGTCACAGATACGCAGTATTTT	CATSDPVTDTQYF
many	-	TRBV6-4	14	TRBJ2-1	TGTGCCAGCAGTGTAGAAGCGGCATGGGATGAGCAGTTCTTC	CASSVEAAWDEQFF
many	-	TRBV7-9	11	TRBJ2-5	TGTGCCAGCAGCCTAGCTTGGGACCAGTACTTC	CASSLAWDQYF
many	-	TRBV5-1	16	TRBJ2-1	TGCGCCAGCAGCCTCCAACAGGGGACTGGGAACAATGAGCAGTTCTTC	CASSLQQGTGNNEQFF
many	TRBD2	TRBV28	13	TRBJ2-7	TGTGCCACTTCGACTAGCGGGAGAGGCGAGCAGTACTTC	CATSTSGRGEQYF
many	-	TRBV3-1	16	TRBJ2-1	TGTGCCAGCAGCCAATGGCGGGCGAGCTCCTACAATGAGCAGTTCTTC	CASSQWRASSYNEQFF
few	-	TRBV5-5	14	TRBJ2-7	TGTGCCAGCAGCTTCCGGGTCAGCTCCTACGAGCAGTACTTC	CASSFRVSSYEQYF
many	-	TRBV20-1	14	TRBJ2-7	TGCAGTGCTAGAGGGGCAGGAGCCACCTACGAGCAGTACTTC	CSARGAGATYEQYF
many	-	TRBV20-1	14	TRBJ2-1	TGCAGTGCTAGTTCTAGCCGCCAATGGAATGAGCAGTTCTTC	CSASSSRQWNEQFF
few	TRBD2	TRBV20-1	16	TRBJ2-1	TGCAGTGCTGAGCCTGCCCTAGCGGGAGTTCCAAATGAGCAGTTCTTC	CSAEPALAGVPNEQFF
-	-	TRBV7-2	14	TRBJ1-2	TGTGCCAGCACCCCGGGGCGGTTAAACTATGGCTACACCTTC	CASTPGRLNYGYTF
many	-	TRBV6-1	11	TRBJ2-1	TGTGCCACAACACTCGGCGGGGAGCAGTTCTTC	CATTLGGEQFF
many	TRBD2	TRBV29-1	14	TRBJ2-1	TGCAGCGTGCTTACTAGCGGGGGGTTGAATGAGCAGTTCTTC	CSVLTSGGLNEQFF
many	TRBD2	TRBV4-3	17	TRBJ2-5	TGCGCCAGCAGCCAAGATCTGGCTAGCGGGAGCCAAGAGACCCAGTACTTC	CASSQDLASGSQETQYF
many	-	TRBV20-1	16	TRBJ2-1	TGCAGTGCTAGGGACAGGGGTCTAGCGGGATGGTATGAGCAGTTCTTC	CSARDRGLAGWYEQFF
many	TRBD2	TRBV12-3/TRBV12-4	15	TRBJ2-7	TGTGCCAGCAGTGCCCCGGGACTAGCTAACTACGAGCAGTACTTC	CASSAPGLANYEQYF
many	-	TRBV7-2	13	TRBJ2-1	TGTGCCACGTCAAGGGTGAGCTACAATGAGCAGTTCTTC	CATSRVSYNEQFF
few	-	TRBV9	13	TRBJ2-7	TGTGCCAGCAGCGTAGCCCCCTCCTACGAGCAGTACTTC	CASSVAPSYEQYF
many	-	TRBV29-1	11	TRBJ2-3	TGCAGCGTTGTCCTAGTTGATACGCAGTATTTT	CSVVLVDTQYF
many	-	TRBV28	14	TRBJ1-2	TGTGCCAGCAGACCCGCAGGACAGACCTATGGCTACACCTTC	CASRPAGQTYGYTF
many	TRBD1	TRBV6-5	17	TRBJ1-3	TGTGCCAGCAGTTACACCTGGGACAGTTCTATATCAAACACCATATATTTT	CASSYTWDSSISNTIYF
many	-	TRBV5-1	14	TRBJ1-1	TGCGCCAGCAGTCCCATCCCCGGGGACACTGAAGCTTTCTTT	CASSPIPGDTEAFF
many	-	TRBV12-3/TRBV12-4	12	TRBJ1-5	TGTGCCAGCAGTTTTGGGGATCAGCCCCAGCATTTT	CASSFGDQPQHF
few	-	TRBV2	10	TRBJ2-7	TGTGCCAGAGAGGCCTACGAGCAGTACTTC	CAREAYEQYF
many	-	TRBV5-1	13	TRBJ1-2	TGCGCCAGCAGCTCGGGACAAGACTATGGCTACACCTTC	CASSSGQDYGYTF
many	-	TRBV10-3	15	TRBJ2-5	TGTGCCATCAGTGAGAAAGGGACGGGCCAAGAGACCCAGTACTTC	CAISEKGTGQETQYF
many	-	TRBV6-1	13	TRBJ1-1	TGTGCCAGCAGTGAAGATGGGGAAACTGAAGCTTTCTTT	CASSEDGETEAFF
many	-	TRBV7-8	12	TRBJ2-7	TGTGCCAGCAGCGCTATCGAGGACGAGCAGTACTTC	CASSAIEDEQYF
-	-	TRBV10-3	14	TRBJ2-3	TGTGCCGTCAGTGATATAGCCAGAACAGATACGCAGTATTTT	CAVSDIARTDTQYF
-	TRBD2	TRBV7-6	14	TRBJ2-7	TGTGCCAGCAGCGATAAGGGCGGGAGTTACGAGCAGTACTTC	CASSDKGGSYEQYF
many	-	TRBV9	13	TRBJ2-5	TGTGCCAGCAGCGAGAGTGGGTTGGAGACCCAGTACTTC	CASSESGLETQYF
-	TRBD2	TRBV14	17	TRBJ2-6	TGTACCAGCAGCCAAACTAGCGGAGGCTCTGGGGCCAACGTCCTGACTTTC	CTSSQTSGGSGANVLTF
few	-	TRBV11-2	14	TRBJ1-2	TGTGCCAGCAGCTTAGATACCGGGGGAGATGGCTACACCTTC	CASSLDTGGDGYTF
many	-	TRBV28	14	TRBJ1-2	TGTGCCAGCAGTTTGGTCACAGGGACCTATGGCTACACCTTC	CASSLVTGTYGYTF
many	-	TRBV6-1	14	TRBJ1-5	TGTGCCAGCACTATACAGGGAGTGTTTCAGCCCCAGCATTTT	CASTIQGVFQPQHF
-	TRBD1	TRBV7-2	15	TRBJ1-4	TGTGCCAGCAGTTTAGGTTACAGGGGGAGTGAAAAACTGTTTTTT	CASSLGYRGSEKLFF
many	TRBD2	TRBV20-1	17	TRBJ2-1	TGCAGTGCTAGAAGGGCTAGCGGGAGGCCCTCCTACAATGAGCAGTTCTTC	CSARRASGRPSYNEQFF
-	TRBD2	TRBV10-3	15	TRBJ2-2	TGTGCCATCAAACTAGCGGGAGAGCCCACCGGGGAGCTGTTTTTT	CAIKLAGEPTGELFF
-	-	TRBV11-1	14	TRBJ2-7	TGTGCCAGCAGCCCTACGGACTCTATCCACGAGCAGTACTTC	CASSPTDSIHEQYF
many	-	TRBV27	14	TRBJ1-6	TGTGCCAGCAGTTTGACGAGCAATAATTCACCCCTCCACTTT	CASSLTSNNSPLHF
many	TRBD2	TRBV10-3	15	TRBJ2-3	TGTGCCATCAGTGCTGCTAGCGGGAGGGCAGATACGCAGTATTTT	CAISAASGRADTQYF